This T cell receptor (beta chain) was recovered during a study of graft-versus-host responses after intestinal transplantation. The repertoire was sequenced with immunoSEQ multiplex PCR; TCRdb's copy has only in-frame clones and lacks some. The sample has around 30,000 clones; over 80% are singletons. The CDR3 loop spans 14 amino acids. V trimming: 3 bases; J trimming: 6 bases; junction bases outside the gene matches: 7. Per germline, CDR1 SEHNR and CDR2 FQNEAQ (reference sequence). The chain employs TRBV7-9 and TRBJ1-2; 7 positions agree with TRBD1. The input for sequencing was PBMCs, taken almost 29 days after intestinal transplant. The origin of this receptor is a human patient who received an intestinal transplant, so some T cells may come from the graft donor. CDR3 residues: CASSFLGTVNGYTF. CDR3 DNA: TGTGCCAGCAGCTTTCTCGGGACAGTCAATGGCTACACCTTC. The whole variable domain, filled in from reference TRBV7-9 and TRBJ1-2, reads DTGVSQNPRHKITKRGQNVTFRCDPISEHNRLYWYRQTLGQGPEFLTYFQNEAQLEKSRLLSDRFSAERPKGSFSTLEIQRTEQGDSAMYLCASSFLGTVNGYTFGSGTRLTVV.